This T cell receptor beta chain originates from a study of blood T cell repertoires in COVID-19 (dated by TCRdb to 2020 to 2021). About the investigation overall: Samples covering the acute and convalescent phases of COVID-19 were provided by collaborators in the United States, Italy and Spain. The material from the prospective study consisted of cDNA or gDNA derived from T cells, B-cell-depleted T cells, or PBMCs. Subjects who had been exposed to COVID-19, were actively infected with it, or had recovered from it provided the deeply sampled blood TCRbeta repertoires that made up the dataset. The repertoires were made available in a free public database intended to serve as a resource for research on the immune response to SARS-CoV-2. Samples came from the ongoing ImmuneRACE study (first 160 participants) plus 1,254 subjects from 6 global collaborators. The sample metadata nearly always contained a de-identified subject ID, COVID-19 status, age in years and sex. Where HLA class I and class II types were available, the types were taken from metadata supplied by the sample provider, not from assay-based typing. Study-level results and caveats: Clinical and demographic metadata were provided uncurated, with the amount varying by source and participant.

As to this clone: It lacks a known antigen. No base quality values were provided; no much bigger clone lies one nucleotide off.

One collaborating source in Seattle enrolled patients while the patients were actively infected and followed the patients over time throughout the course of disease. Whole blood was collected in K2EDTA tubes by collaborating institutions according to the institutions' own protocols. Collaborator samples were shipped for TCRbeta analysis as frozen whole blood, isolated PBMCs, or DNA extracted from either sample type. TCRbeta CDR3 regions were amplified from genomic DNA using the immunoSEQ Assay, a bias-controlled multiplex PCR. In the original analysis: Nucleated cell counts per sample were estimated from amplification of reference gene primers within the assay. To quantify the absolute abundance of each unique TCRbeta CDR3 rearrangement, sequence reads were collapsed and filtered. For each sample, productive Simpson clonality was calculated by taking the square root of Simpson's diversity index across productive rearrangements. As stored in TCRdb, this immuneACCESS dataset retains in-frame rearrangements with V and J assigned. A fraction of the clones does not appear; measured against another copy, unresolved V genes explain less than half of the discrepancy, and the remainder lacks a known reason. The D gene and trimming were derived from the DNA, and the V and J assignments and clone size from that table. Across this sample there are almost 200,000 clones, with about 85% seen only once. The top ten clonotypes cover 0.85% to 0.95% of the sample.

The CDR3 measures 12 amino acids from cysteine to phenylalanine. CDR3 DNA only is kept here, 36 bases in frame from base 1. Via the germline V gene, CDR1 is MNHNS and CDR2 SASEGT. The germline ends are 3 bases apart after V is trimmed by 3 bases and J by 1 base. The sequence joins TRBV6-1 to TRBJ1-2; the D gene cannot be resolved reliably. The sample was peripheral blood. This sequence originates from a man aged 55-75 years with COVID-19, enrolled during active disease. The CDR3 is CASSDNNYGYTF. In nucleotides, the sequence is TGTGCCAGCAGTGACAATAACTATGGCTACACCTTC.